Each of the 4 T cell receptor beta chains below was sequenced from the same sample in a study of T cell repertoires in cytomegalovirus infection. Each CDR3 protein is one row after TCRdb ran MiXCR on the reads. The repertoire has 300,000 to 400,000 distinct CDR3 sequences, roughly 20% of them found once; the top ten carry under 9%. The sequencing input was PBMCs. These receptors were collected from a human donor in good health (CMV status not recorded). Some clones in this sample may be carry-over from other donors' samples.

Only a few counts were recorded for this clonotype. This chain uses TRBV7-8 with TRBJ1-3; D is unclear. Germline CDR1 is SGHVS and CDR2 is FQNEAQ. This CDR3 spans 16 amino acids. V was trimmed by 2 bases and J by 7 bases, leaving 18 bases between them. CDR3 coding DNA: TGTGCCAGCAGCTTACAACCCCCTAAGACGTCTAACACCATATATTTT. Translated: CASSLQPPKTSNTIYF.

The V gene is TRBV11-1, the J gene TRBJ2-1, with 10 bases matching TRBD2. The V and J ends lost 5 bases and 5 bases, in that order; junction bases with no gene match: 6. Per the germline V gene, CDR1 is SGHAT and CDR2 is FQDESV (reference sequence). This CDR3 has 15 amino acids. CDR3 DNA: TGTGCCAGCAGCCTATCTAGCGGGGGCCACAATGAGCAGTTCTTC. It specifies CASSLSSGGHNEQFF.

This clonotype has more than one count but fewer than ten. CDR3 in amino acids: CASSPRDRLYYGYTF. CDR3 sequence (DNA): TGTGCCAGCAGCCCCAGGGACAGGCTCTACTATGGCTACACCTTC. This chain links TRBV11-2 with TRBJ1-2, with TRBD1 matching 8 bases. The CDR3 is made up of 15 amino acids. V dropped 5 bases and J dropped 3; count of bases not matched to a gene: 8. The germline V gene encodes CDR1 SGHAT and CDR2 FQNNGV.

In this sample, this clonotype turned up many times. CDR3 DNA: TGTGCCATCTCCCGGGGTGGACAGGACTATGGCTACACCTTC. Translation gives CAISRGGQDYGYTF. The rearrangement uses TRBV10-3 and TRBJ1-2; 7 bases line up with TRBD1. V dropped 8 bases and J dropped 3; count of bases not matched to a gene: 9. Germline V gene sequence: CDR1 ENHRY, CDR2 SYGVKD. This CDR3 is built from 14 residues.